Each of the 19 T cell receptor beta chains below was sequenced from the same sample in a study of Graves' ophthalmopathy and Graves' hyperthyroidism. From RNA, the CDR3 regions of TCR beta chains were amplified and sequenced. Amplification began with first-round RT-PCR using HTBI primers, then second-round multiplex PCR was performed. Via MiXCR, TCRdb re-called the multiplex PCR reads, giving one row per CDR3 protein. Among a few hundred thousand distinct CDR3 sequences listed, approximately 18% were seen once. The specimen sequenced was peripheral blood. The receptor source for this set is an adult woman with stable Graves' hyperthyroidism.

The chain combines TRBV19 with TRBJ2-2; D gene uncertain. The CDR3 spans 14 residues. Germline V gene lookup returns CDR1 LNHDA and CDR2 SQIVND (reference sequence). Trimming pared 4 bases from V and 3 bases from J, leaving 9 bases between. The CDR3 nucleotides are TGTGCCAGTAGTAGACCCCATTACACCGGGGAGCTGTTTTTT. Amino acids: CASSRPHYTGELFF.

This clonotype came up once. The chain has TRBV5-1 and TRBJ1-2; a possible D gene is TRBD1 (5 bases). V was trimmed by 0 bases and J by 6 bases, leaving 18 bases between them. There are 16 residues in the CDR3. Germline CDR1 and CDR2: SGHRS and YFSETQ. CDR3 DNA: TGCGCCAGCAGCTTGGGCCCGAAGGGCAGGGCGAATGGCTACACCTTC. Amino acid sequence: CASSLGPKGRANGYTF.

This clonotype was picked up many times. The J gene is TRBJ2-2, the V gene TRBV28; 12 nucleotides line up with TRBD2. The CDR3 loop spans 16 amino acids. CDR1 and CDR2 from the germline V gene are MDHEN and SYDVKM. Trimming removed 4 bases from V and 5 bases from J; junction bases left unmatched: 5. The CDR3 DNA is TGTGCCAGCAGTTACCTAGCGGGAGGGAAGACCGGGGAGCTGTTTTTT. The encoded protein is CASSYLAGGKTGELFF.

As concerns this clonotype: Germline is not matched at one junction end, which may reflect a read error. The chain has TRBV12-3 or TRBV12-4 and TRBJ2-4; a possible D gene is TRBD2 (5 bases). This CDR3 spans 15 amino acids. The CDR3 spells CASSLCGLAINIQYF. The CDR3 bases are TGTGCCAGCAGTTTATGCGGGCTAGCCATAAACATTCAGTACTTC.

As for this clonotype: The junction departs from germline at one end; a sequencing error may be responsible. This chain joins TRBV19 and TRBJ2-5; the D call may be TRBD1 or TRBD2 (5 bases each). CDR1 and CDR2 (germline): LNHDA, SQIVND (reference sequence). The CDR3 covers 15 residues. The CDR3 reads CASTIGSGLEETQYF. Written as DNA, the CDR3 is TGTGCCAGTACTATAGGTTCGGGGCTCGAAGAGACCCAGTACTTC. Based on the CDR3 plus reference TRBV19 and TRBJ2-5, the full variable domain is DGGITQSPKYLFRKEGQNVTLSCEQNLNHDAMYWYRQDPGQGLRLIYYSQIVNDFQKGDIAEGYSVSREKKESFPLTVTSAQKNPTAFYLCASTIGSGLEETQYFGPGTRLLVL.

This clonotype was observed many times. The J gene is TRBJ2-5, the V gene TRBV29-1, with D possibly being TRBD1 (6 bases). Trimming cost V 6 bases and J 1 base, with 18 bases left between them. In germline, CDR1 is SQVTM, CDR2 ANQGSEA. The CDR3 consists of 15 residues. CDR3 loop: CSVSVLRTAQETQYF. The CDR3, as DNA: TGCAGCGTCTCCGTCCTAAGGACAGCCCAAGAGACCCAGTACTTC. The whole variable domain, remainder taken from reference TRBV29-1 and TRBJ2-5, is SAVISQKPSRDICQRGTSLTIQCQVDSQVTMMFWYRQQPGQSLTLIATANQGSEATYESGFVIDKFPISRPNLTFSTLTVSNMSPEDSSIYLCSVSVLRTAQETQYFGPGTRLLVL.

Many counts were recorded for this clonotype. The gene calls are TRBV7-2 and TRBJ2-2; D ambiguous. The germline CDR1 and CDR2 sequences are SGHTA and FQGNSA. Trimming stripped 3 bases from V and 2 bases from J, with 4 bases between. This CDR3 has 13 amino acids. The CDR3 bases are TGTGCCAGCAGCTTGCTTAACACCGGGGAGCTGTTTTTT. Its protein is CASSLLNTGELFF.

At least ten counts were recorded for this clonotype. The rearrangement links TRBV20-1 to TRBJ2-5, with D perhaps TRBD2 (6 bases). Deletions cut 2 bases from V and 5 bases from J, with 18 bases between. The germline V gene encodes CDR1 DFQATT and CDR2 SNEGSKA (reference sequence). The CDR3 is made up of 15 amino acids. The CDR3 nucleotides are TGCAGTGCTAGAAGGCTAGCGAGCGGCATGGAGACCCAGTACTTC. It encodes CSARRLASGMETQYF.

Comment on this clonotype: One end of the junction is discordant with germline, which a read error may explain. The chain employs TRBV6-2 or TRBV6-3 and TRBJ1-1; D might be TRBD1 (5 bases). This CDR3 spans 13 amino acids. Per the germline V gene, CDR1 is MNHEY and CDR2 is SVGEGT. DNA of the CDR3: TGTGCCAGCAACAGAGGGGTGAACACTGAAGCTTGCTTT. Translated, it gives CASNRGVNTEACF.

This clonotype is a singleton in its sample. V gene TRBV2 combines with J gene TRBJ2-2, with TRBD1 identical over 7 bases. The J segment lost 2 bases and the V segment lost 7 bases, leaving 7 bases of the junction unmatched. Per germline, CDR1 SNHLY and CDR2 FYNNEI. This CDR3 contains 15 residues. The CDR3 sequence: CASIRDSFNTGELFF. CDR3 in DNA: TGTGCCAGCATCCGGGACAGCTTCAACACCGGGGAGCTGTTTTTT.

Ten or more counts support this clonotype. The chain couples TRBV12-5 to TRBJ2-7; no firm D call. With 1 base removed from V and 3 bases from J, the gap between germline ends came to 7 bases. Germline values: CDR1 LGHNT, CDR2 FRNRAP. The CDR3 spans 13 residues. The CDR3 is CASGLGYSYEQYF. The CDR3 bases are TGTGCTAGTGGTTTGGGCTACAGCTACGAGCAGTACTTC.

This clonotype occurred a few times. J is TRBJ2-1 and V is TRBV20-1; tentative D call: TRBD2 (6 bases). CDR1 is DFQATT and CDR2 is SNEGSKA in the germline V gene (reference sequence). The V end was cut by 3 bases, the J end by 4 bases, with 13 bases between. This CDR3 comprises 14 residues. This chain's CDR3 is CSARGRDRYNEQFF. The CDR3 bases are TGCAGTGCTAGGGGGCGGGACCGTTACAATGAGCAGTTCTTC.

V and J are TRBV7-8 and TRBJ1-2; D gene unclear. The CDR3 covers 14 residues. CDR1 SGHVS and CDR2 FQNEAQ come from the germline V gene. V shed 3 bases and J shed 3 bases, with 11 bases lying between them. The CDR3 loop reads CASSFGPPDYGYTF. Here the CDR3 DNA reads TGTGCCAGCAGCTTCGGGCCCCCTGACTATGGCTACACCTTC.

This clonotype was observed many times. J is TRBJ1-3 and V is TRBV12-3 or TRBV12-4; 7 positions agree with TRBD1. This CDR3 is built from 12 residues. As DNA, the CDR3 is TGTGCAGGGGGCCGATCTGGAAACACCATATATTTT. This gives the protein CAGGRSGNTIYF.

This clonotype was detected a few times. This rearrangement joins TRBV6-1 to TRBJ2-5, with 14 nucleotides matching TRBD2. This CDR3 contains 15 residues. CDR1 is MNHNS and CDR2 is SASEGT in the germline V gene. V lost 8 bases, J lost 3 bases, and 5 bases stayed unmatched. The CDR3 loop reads CASGTSGGSEETQYF. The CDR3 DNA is TGTGCCAGCGGGACTAGCGGGGGCTCTGAAGAGACCCAGTACTTC.

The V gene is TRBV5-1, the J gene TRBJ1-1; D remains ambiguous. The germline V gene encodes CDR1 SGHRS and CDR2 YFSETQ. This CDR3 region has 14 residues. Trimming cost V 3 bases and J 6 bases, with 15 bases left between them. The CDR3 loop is CASSSSGVASEAFF. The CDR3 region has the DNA TGCGCCAGCAGCTCGTCCGGGGTAGCATCTGAAGCTTTCTTT. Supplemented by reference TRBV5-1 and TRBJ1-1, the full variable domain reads KAGVTQTPRYLIKTRGQQVTLSCSPISGHRSVSWYQQTPGQGLQFLFEYFSETQRNKGNFPGRFSGRQFSNSRSEMNVSTLELGDSALYLCASSSSGVASEAFFGQGTRLTVV.

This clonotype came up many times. Here the CDR3 DNA reads TGTGCCAGCACTGAATGGAACCACGAGCAGTACTTC. This codes for CASTEWNHEQYF. The chain joins TRBV6-2 or TRBV6-3 to TRBJ2-7, with D unresolved. Trimming removed 7 bases at V and 5 bases at J, with 12 bases between. This CDR3 region has 12 residues. Germline assignment: CDR1 MNHEY and CDR2 SVGEGT.

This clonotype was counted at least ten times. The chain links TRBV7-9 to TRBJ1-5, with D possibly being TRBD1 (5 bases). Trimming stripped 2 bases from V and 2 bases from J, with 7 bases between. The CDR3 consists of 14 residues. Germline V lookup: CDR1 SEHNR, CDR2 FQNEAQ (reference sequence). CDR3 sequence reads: CASSLPGGNQPQHF. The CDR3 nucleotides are TGTGCCAGCAGCTTACCGGGGGGCAATCAGCCCCAGCATTTT.

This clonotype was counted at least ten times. CDR3 region: CATSRDVRTWGPQHF. Here the CDR3 DNA reads TGTGCCACCAGCAGAGACGTGAGGACCTGGGGGCCCCAGCATTTT. The V and J genes are TRBV15 and TRBJ1-5, with D unclear. Germline V gives CDR1 LNHNV, CDR2 YYDKDF (reference sequence). The CDR3 length is 15 residues. The germline V and J ends were trimmed by 0 bases and 9 bases, with 15 bases remaining between them. The whole variable domain, filled in from reference TRBV15 and TRBJ1-5, reads DAMVIQNPRYQVTQFGKPVTLSCSQTLNHNVMYWYQQKSSQAPKLLFHYYDKDFNNEADTPDNFQSRRPNTSFCFLDIRSPGLGDTAMYLCATSRDVRTWGPQHFGDGTRLSIL.